The TCR beta chain under discussion was sequenced for a study of CD8 T cells in ankylosing spondylitis. General study points: The authors reported significant enrichment of disease-linked clones in matched ankylosing spondylitis synovial fluid. Earlier reports found some motif variants in synovial fluid and blood in reactive arthritis.

The CDR3 loop spans 14 amino acids. Germline CDR1 ENHRY, CDR2 SYGVKD. Trimming removed 2 bases at V and 4 bases at J, with 9 bases between. Each CDR3 protein gets one entry after TCRdb re-called the 5' RACE reads with MiXCR. The repertoire holds about 130,000 distinct CDR3 sequences, with roughly 9% as singletons. This clonotype was seen many times. What it binds is unknown. This clonotype was obtained from a male donor with ankylosing spondylitis or in good health (not recorded which). J is TRBJ1-5 and V is TRBV10-3; D gene ambiguous. Material for sequencing was blood, either unsorted or a sorted T cell fraction (not recorded which). This CDR3 is CAISEELGNQPQHF. The CDR3 DNA follows: TGTGCCATCAGTGAGGAATTGGGGAATCAGCCCCAGCATTTT.